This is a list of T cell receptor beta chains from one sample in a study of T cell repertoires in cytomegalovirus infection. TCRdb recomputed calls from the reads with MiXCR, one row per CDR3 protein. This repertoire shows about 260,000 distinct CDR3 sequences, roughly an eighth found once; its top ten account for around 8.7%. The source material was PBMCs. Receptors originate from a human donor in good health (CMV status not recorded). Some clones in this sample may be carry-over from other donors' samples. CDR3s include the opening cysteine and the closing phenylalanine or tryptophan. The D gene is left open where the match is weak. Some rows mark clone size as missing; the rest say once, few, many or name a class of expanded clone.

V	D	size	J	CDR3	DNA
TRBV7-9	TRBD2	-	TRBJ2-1	CASSPRTSGRAGNEQFF	TGTGCCAGCAGCCCGCGGACTAGCGGGAGGGCGGGCAATGAGCAGTTCTTC
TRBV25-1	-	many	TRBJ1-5	CASSRLDQPQHF	TGTGCCAGCAGCCGTCTTGATCAGCCCCAGCATTTT
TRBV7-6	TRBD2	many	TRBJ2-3	CASSRGDPDTQYF	TGTGCCAGCAGCCGGGGGGACCCAGATACGCAGTATTTT
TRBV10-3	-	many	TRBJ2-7	CAISDDRTTYEQYF	TGTGCCATCAGTGACGACAGGACCACCTACGAGCAGTACTTC
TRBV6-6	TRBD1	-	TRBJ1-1	CASCGTGMNTEAFF	TGTGCCAGCTGTGGGACAGGAATGAACACTGAAGCTTTCTTT
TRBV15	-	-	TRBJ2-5	CATSTRELYQETQYF	TGTGCCACCAGCACTCGGGAGTTGTACCAAGAGACCCAGTACTTC
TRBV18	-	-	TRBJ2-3	CASSPYRRDTQYF	TGTGCCAGCTCACCGTATCGCCGAGATACGCAGTATTTT
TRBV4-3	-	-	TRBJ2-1	CASSQAFGGSYYNEQFF	TGCGCCAGCAGCCAAGCCTTTGGAGGGAGTTACTACAATGAGCAGTTCTTC
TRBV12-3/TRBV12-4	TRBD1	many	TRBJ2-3	CASSLPTGAPASQSTDTQYF	TGTGCCAGCAGTTTACCGACAGGGGCCCCCGCGAGCCAAAGCACAGATACGCAGTATTTT
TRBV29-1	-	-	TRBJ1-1	CSALRRNTEAFF	TGCAGCGCCCTTCGACGGAACACTGAAGCTTTCTTT
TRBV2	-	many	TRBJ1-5	CASSEPGGLGNQPQHF	TGTGCCAGCAGTGAGCCGGGAGGGTTGGGCAATCAGCCCCAGCATTTT
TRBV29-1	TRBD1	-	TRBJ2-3	CSVGGTGVLFSTDTQYF	TGCAGCGTTGGCGGGACAGGGGTCCTCTTTAGCACAGATACGCAGTATTTT
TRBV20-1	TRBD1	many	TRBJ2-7	CSAKGQTADYEQYF	TGCAGTGCTAAGGGACAGACAGCCGATTACGAGCAGTACTTC
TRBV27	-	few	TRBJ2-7	CASISRDSYEQYF	TGTGCCAGCATTTCGCGGGACTCCTACGAGCAGTACTTC
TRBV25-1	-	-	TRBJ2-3	CASSSIQDPTDTQYF	TGTGCCAGCAGTTCGATACAAGACCCCACAGATACGCAGTATTTT
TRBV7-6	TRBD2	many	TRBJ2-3	CASTPLAGGTDTQYF	TGTGCCAGCACCCCACTAGCGGGGGGAACAGATACGCAGTATTTT
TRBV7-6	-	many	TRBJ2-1	CASSLIGSGREQFF	TGTGCCAGCAGCCTAATAGGTAGCGGCAGGGAGCAGTTCTTC
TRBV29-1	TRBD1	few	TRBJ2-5	CSVDRGLQETQYF	TGCAGCGTTGACAGGGGGCTTCAAGAGACCCAGTACTTC
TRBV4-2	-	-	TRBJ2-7	CASSRYSEQYF	TGTGCCAGCAGCCGCTATTCCGAGCAGTACTTC
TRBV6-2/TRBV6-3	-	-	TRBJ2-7	CASSNPGLQYF	TGTGCCAGCAGTAATCCGGGACTGCAGTACTTC
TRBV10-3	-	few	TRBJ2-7	CAISAFTGQTRPSEQYF	TGTGCCATCAGTGCTTTCACCGGACAGACCCGACCTTCCGAGCAGTACTTC
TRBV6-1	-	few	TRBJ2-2	CASSEGTITGELFF	TGTGCCAGCAGTGAAGGGACTATCACCGGGGAGCTGTTTTTT
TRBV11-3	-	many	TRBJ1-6	CASSLQGNSPLHF	TGTGCCAGCAGCTTACAGGGAAATTCACCCCTCCACTTT
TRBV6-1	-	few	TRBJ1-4	CASSEGGLGEKLFF	TGTGCCAGCAGTGAAGGGGGGCTAGGTGAAAAACTGTTTTTT
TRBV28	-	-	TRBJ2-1	CASSLLGTAGDEQFF	TGTGCCAGCAGTTTACTTGGGACTGCTGGCGATGAGCAGTTCTTC
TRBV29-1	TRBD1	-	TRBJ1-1	CSVRTGFEAFF	TGCAGCGTTCGGACAGGGTTTGAAGCTTTCTTT
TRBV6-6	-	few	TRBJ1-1	CASTQGTTPTGAFF	TGTGCCAGCACCCAGGGGACCACACCCACTGGAGCTTTCTTT
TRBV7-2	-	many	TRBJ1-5	CASSVNRDSNQPQHF	TGTGCCAGCAGCGTCAACCGGGACAGCAATCAGCCCCAGCATTTT
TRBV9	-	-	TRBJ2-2	CASSVTGGSGELFF	TGTGCCAGCAGCGTAACCGGCGGAAGCGGGGAGCTGTTTTTT
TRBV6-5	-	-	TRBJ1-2	CASRGTANYGYTF	TGTGCCAGCAGAGGGACCGCTAACTATGGCTACACCTTC
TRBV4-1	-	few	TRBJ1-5	CASSQASAGKSNQPQHF	TGCGCCAGCAGCCAAGCGAGTGCCGGGAAGAGCAATCAGCCCCAGCATTTT
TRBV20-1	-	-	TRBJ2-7	CSAGRGRDYEQYF	TGCAGTGCGGGGAGAGGGAGAGATTACGAGCAGTACTTC